The 20 T cell receptor beta chains listed next were all sequenced from one sample in a study of T-cell reconstitution after alpha-beta-depleted transplantation in children. The authors prepared the TCRbeta library with unique molecular identifiers. TCRdb redid the calling of the PCR reads with MiXCR, one entry per CDR3 protein. The repertoire has roughly 500,000 distinct CDR3 sequences, about a sixth of them found once; the top ten carry approximately 3%. This sample comprised PBMCs from the stem cell graft donor, obtained from the stem cell graft. Receptor source: a human donor who donated a stem cell graft to a child with acute lymphoblastic leukemia.

This clonotype was detected a few times. This chain joins TRBV27 and TRBJ2-2; weak D call: TRBD2 (6 bases). The V gene's germline CDR1 is MNHEY and CDR2 SMNVEV (reference sequence). The V end lost 4 bases, the J end lost 3 bases, and 15 bases lay between the germline ends. The CDR3 has 16 residues. CDR3 in amino acids: CASSSPGLAYTGELFF. For the CDR3, the DNA is TGTGCCAGCAGTTCCCCGGGACTGGCTTACACCGGGGAGCTGTTTTTT.

V gene TRBV9 combines with J gene TRBJ2-2; D is unclear. The CDR3 totals 18 residues. Trimming shortened V by 0 bases and J by 0 bases, and 15 bases separated the two germline ends. The germline CDR1 and CDR2 sequences are SGDLS and YYNGEE. The chain's CDR3 is CASSVEVSPRANTGELFF. The CDR3 DNA reads TGTGCCAGCAGCGTAGAGGTTAGCCCTCGTGCGAACACCGGGGAGCTGTTTTTT.

This clonotype was counted only a few times. The chain links TRBV7-6 to TRBJ2-5; D unresolved. Germline assignment: CDR1 SGHVS and CDR2 FNYEAQ. The CDR3 has 14 residues. Trimming removed 1 base from V and 4 bases from J, with 10 bases in between. This CDR3 reads CASSLGTARETQYF. CDR3 nucleotide sequence: TGTGCCAGCAGCTTAGGGACGGCTAGAGAGACCCAGTACTTC.

V usage is TRBV27 and J usage is TRBJ1-1; D ambiguous. The CDR3 runs 15 residues. Trimming cost V 3 bases and J 0 bases, with 11 bases left between them. In germline, CDR1 is MNHEY, CDR2 SMNVEV (reference sequence). The DNA for the CDR3 is TGTGCCAGCAGTTTCCGGGTTCCCTTGAACACTGAAGCTTTCTTT. It specifies CASSFRVPLNTEAFF.

This clonotype was detected only a few times. The chain links TRBV5-6 to TRBJ2-5; 8 bases line up with TRBD1. The ends lost 5 bases at V and 5 bases at J; junction bases unmatched: 11. The CDR3 loop spans 15 amino acids. Germline CDR1 is SGHDT and CDR2 is YYEEEE. The CDR3 loop is CASSRDRTGWETQYF. The CDR3 DNA follows: TGTGCCAGCAGTCGGGACAGGACAGGGTGGGAGACCCAGTACTTC.

This rearrangement joins TRBV6-5 to TRBJ2-2; TRBD1 matches 9 bases. The junction had 5 bases not matched to a gene; V was cut back by 1 base and J by 5 bases. CDR3 size: 16 residues. The germline gives CDR1 MNHEY, CDR2 SVGAGI. The chain's CDR3 is CASSYFGQGWTGELFF. In nucleotides, the CDR3 is TGTGCCAGCAGTTACTTTGGACAGGGGTGGACCGGGGAGCTGTTTTTT.

This chain connects TRBV15 to TRBJ2-7; D may be TRBD2 (6 bases). The CDR3 runs to 13 residues. Germline V CDR1 and CDR2: LNHNV, YYDKDF (reference sequence). With 5 bases removed from V and 1 base from J, the gap between germline ends came to 9 bases. CDR3 region: CATSGSGSYEQYF. The CDR3 DNA reads TGTGCCACCAGCGGTAGCGGTTCCTACGAGCAGTACTTC.

This clonotype has only a few counts. The J gene is TRBJ2-3, the V gene TRBV12-3 or TRBV12-4; D remains ambiguous. CDR3 length equals 15 residues. Trimming cost V 5 bases and J 1 base, with 13 bases left between them. CDR3 amino acids: CASSVIGPRTDTQYF. The CDR3 DNA reads as TGTGCCAGCAGTGTGATCGGGCCCCGCACAGATACGCAGTATTTT.

This clonotype was recorded a few times. The chain has TRBV20-1 and TRBJ2-7; possibly TRBD2 for D (6 bases). Looked up from germline, CDR1 is DFQATT and CDR2 is SNEGSKA (reference sequence). CDR3 size: 19 residues. The V and J ends lost 6 bases and 2 bases respectively, with 32 bases between them. The CDR3 nucleotides read TGCAGTGCAAGACCCAGCTTAGTCGTCATTCCAGGGAGGACCTACGAGCAGTACTTC. This translates into CSARPSLVVIPGRTYEQYF.

The sample holds a few counts of this clonotype. The rearrangement joins TRBV18 to TRBJ1-5; TRBD1 matches 10 bases. The CDR3 totals 18 residues. Germline trimming cut 3 bases from V and 0 bases from J; bases unmatched to any gene: 8. CDR1 KGHSH and CDR2 LQKENI come from the germline V gene. This CDR3 reads CASSPWGQGPNSNQPQHF. Here the CDR3 DNA reads TGTGCCAGCTCACCGTGGGGACAGGGGCCGAATAGCAATCAGCCCCAGCATTTT. Full variable domain (remainder filled in from reference TRBV18 and TRBJ1-5): NAGVMQNPRHLVRRRGQEARLRCSPMKGHSHVYWYRQLPEEGLKFMVYLQKENIIDESGMPKERFSAEFPKEGPSILRIQQVVRGDSAAYFCASSPWGQGPNSNQPQHFGDGTRLSIL.

The chain carries TRBV9 and TRBJ2-5, with a tentative D call TRBD2 (5 bases). Trimming took off 0 bases at V and 5 bases at J, with 11 bases between the two ends. From germline, CDR1 is SGDLS and CDR2 YYNGEE. The CDR3 has 14 amino acids. This CDR3 is CASSVGGRMETQYF. The CDR3 region has the DNA TGTGCCAGCAGCGTAGGAGGGAGAATGGAGACCCAGTACTTC. The complete variable domain, with remaining parts taken from reference TRBV9 and TRBJ2-5, reads DSGVTQTPKHLITATGQRVTLRCSPRSGDLSVYWYQQSLDQGLQFLIQYYNGEERAKGNILERFSAQQFPDLHSELNLSSLELGDSALYFCASSVGGRMETQYFGPGTRLLVL.

The rearrangement links TRBV4-1 to TRBJ1-2, with D possibly matching TRBD1 (6 bases). V was cut by 1 base and J by 0 bases, with 12 bases left in between. CDR1 MGHRA and CDR2 YSYEKL come from the germline V gene. CDR3 length: 16 amino acids. CDR3 nucleotide sequence: TGCGCCAGCAGCCAAGTAGGTGGACAGCCTAACTATGGCTACACCTTC. Translation: CASSQVGGQPNYGYTF.

This clonotype was seen only a few times. V and J are TRBV2 and TRBJ2-6, with D possibly matching TRBD1 (6 bases). Germline lookup yields CDR1 SNHLY and CDR2 FYNNEI. The CDR3 consists of 15 residues. With 8 bases removed from V and 0 bases from J, the gap between germline ends came to 11 bases. The CDR3 nucleotides read TGTGCCAGCTTGGGACAATTCTCTGGGGCCAACGTCCTGACTTTC. Protein sequence: CASLGQFSGANVLTF. Filled out from reference TRBV2 and TRBJ2-6, the complete variable domain reads EPEVTQTPSHQVTQMGQEVILRCVPISNHLYFYWYRQILGQKVEFLVSFYNNEISEKSEIFDDQFSVERPDGSNFTLKIRSTKLEDSAMYFCASLGQFSGANVLTFGAGSRLTVL.

The rearrangement joins TRBV20-1 to TRBJ1-2; D is possibly TRBD1 (5 bases). V dropped 5 bases and J dropped 4 bases, with 11 bases sitting between them. From germline, CDR1 is DFQATT and CDR2 SNEGSKA (reference sequence). The CDR3 sequence is 12 residues long. The CDR3, as DNA: TGCAGTGCTCCGGAGGGGCCCTATGGCTACACCTTC. Its protein is CSAPEGPYGYTF.

The chain is built from TRBV7-9 and TRBJ2-7; D may be TRBD2 (5 bases). Looked up from germline, CDR1 is SEHNR and CDR2 is FQNEAQ (reference sequence). V was clipped by 5 bases and J by 2 bases, with 19 bases between them. The length of the CDR3 is 16 residues. The CDR3 DNA reads TGTGCCAGCAGCCCTACTAGAGGCGTGGTGGCCTACGAGCAGTACTTC. It encodes CASSPTRGVVAYEQYF. The full variable domain, rest sourced from reference TRBV7-9 and TRBJ2-7, is DTGVSQNPRHKITKRGQNVTFRCDPISEHNRLYWYRQTLGQGPEFLTYFQNEAQLEKSRLLSDRFSAERPKGSFSTLEIQRTEQGDSAMYLCASSPTRGVVAYEQYFGPGTRLTVT.

In its sample, this clonotype was seen many times. The chain joins TRBV6-4 to TRBJ2-1; D may be TRBD1 (6 bases). Trimming took 6 bases from V and 5 from J, leaving 11 bases between them. The CDR3 runs to 13 residues. Germline V gene sequence: CDR1 MRHNA, CDR2 SNTAGT. CDR3 in amino acids: CASSRGQHNEQFF. The CDR3 nucleotides are TGTGCCAGCAGCCGCGGACAGCACAATGAGCAGTTCTTC.

This chain connects TRBV12-3 or TRBV12-4 to TRBJ2-7; 11 bases line up with TRBD1. This CDR3 is built from 16 residues. After removal of 5 bases from V and 4 bases from J, the junction contained 10 bases not matched to a gene. This chain's CDR3 is CASSLGTGGKIYEQYF. CDR3 in DNA: TGTGCCAGCAGTCTCGGGACAGGGGGTAAGATTTACGAGCAGTACTTC.

The rearrangement joins TRBV27 to TRBJ1-5, with 7 bases lining up with TRBD1. The germline CDR1 and CDR2 sequences are MNHEY and SMNVEV (reference sequence). Trimming at V came to 8 bases and at J to 2 bases, leaving 6 bases not matched to a gene. This CDR3 is 14 amino acids long. The DNA for the CDR3 is TGTGCCAGCCGCACAGGGGTTGGCAATCAGCCCCAGCATTTT. Residues: CASRTGVGNQPQHF.

This chain uses TRBV4-1 with TRBJ2-4; D is unclear. Trimming cost V 6 bases and J 6 bases, with 9 bases left between them. Germline V gene lookup returns CDR1 MGHRA and CDR2 YSYEKL. CDR3 size: 12 residues. CDR3 sequence reads: CASRGEVNIQYF. The CDR3 region has the DNA TGCGCCAGCAGGGGTGAAGTAAACATTCAGTACTTC.

The chain joins TRBV5-1 to TRBJ2-1; no definite D call. Per the germline V gene, CDR1 is SGHRS and CDR2 is YFSETQ. With 6 bases removed from V and 7 bases from J, the gap between germline ends came to 14 bases. This CDR3 is 13 amino acids long. The CDR3 is CASKTPSRNEQFF. The CDR3 DNA follows: TGCGCCAGCAAGACGCCAAGCCGTAATGAGCAGTTCTTC.